This T cell receptor beta chain was identified during a study of beta chain features in type 1 diabetes. Turning to the study itself: All samples yielded 107,917,701 examined sorted cells.

TCRB transcripts that were expressed got sequenced, as all of the isolated RNA had been reverse transcribed. The read count averaged about 3.57 million across naive, central memory and regulatory T cell samples. Profiling relied on immunoSEQ multiplex PCR, and the TCRdb table lists in-frame clones only, not all of them. This table has around 310,000 clones, approximately 10% appearing once. This CDR3 has 14 residues. V was trimmed by 6 bases and J by 0 bases, leaving 11 bases between them. Germline loops: CDR1 MNHEY, CDR2 SVGAGI. In regard to this clone: What it binds is not known.

The study's findings and limits: In cDNA sequencing, cells with high TCR expression could be over-represented.

The sequence came from a woman aged 25 to 39 in good health. What was sequenced was naive CD4+ T cells from blood. The rearrangement uses TRBV6-5 and TRBJ1-2, with D possibly being TRBD1 (6 bases). The CDR3 spells CASSRDTANYGYTF. Here the CDR3 DNA reads TGTGCCAGCAGCCGGGACACAGCTAACTATGGCTACACCTTC.